The sequence of this T cell receptor beta chain was determined in a study of identical twins. Notes on the study in general: Twin sharing of out-of-frame TCR alpha was underestimated by models in monozygotic pairs. High-abundance cord blood beta clonotypes had fewer insertions; memory repertoires showed none. Out-of-frame beta sequences exhibited a weaker degree of excess twin sharing.

A universal primer binding site was introduced by template switching. The final cDNA contained unique molecular identifiers. TCRdb used MiXCR to reprocess the 5' RACE reads, holding one entry per CDR3 protein. The sample has 150,000 or so distinct CDR3 sequences, 3% to 4.5% seen once. The table lists this clonotype with many counts. Its antigen is unidentified. The clonotype originates from a man aged 18 to 29 in good health. The specimen sequenced was memory T cells sorted from blood.

The CDR3 sequence: CASSSPPPGQYGYTF. CDR3 DNA: TGTGCCAGCAGTTCCCCCCCCCCGGGACAGTATGGCTACACCTTC. This chain connects TRBV28 to TRBJ1-2, with 7 bases aligning to TRBD1. V trimming: 4 bases; J trimming: 5 bases; junction bases outside the gene matches: 10. There are 15 residues in the CDR3. Looked up from germline, CDR1 is MDHEN and CDR2 is SYDVKM.